Shown below are 17 T cell receptor beta chains from a single sample sequenced in a study of blood T cell repertoires in COVID-19. Assay: immunoSEQ multiplex PCR; the TCRdb copy retains only in-frame clones and omits some. The sample holds roughly 130,000 clones; 84% are singletons and the top ten take roughly 3.4%. The sample taken for sequencing was PBMCs or T cells enriched from blood (not recorded which). The receptors were sampled from a woman between 45 and 60 years old with acute COVID-19.

This clone appeared a few times. The chain's CDR3 is CASSHSGGSYEQYF. In DNA, the CDR3 is TGTGCCAGCAGCCACTCCGGGGGCTCCTACGAGCAGTACTTC. This rearrangement joins TRBV4-2 to TRBJ2-7; possible D gene TRBD2, 6 bases. CDR1 and CDR2 (germline): LGHNA, YNFKEQ. Trimming pared 3 bases from V and 0 bases from J, leaving 9 bases between. This CDR3 is 14 amino acids long.

The chain links TRBV29-1 to TRBJ2-5, with 7 bases fitting TRBD1. Germline V CDR1 and CDR2: SQVTM, ANQGSEA. CDR3 size: 13 residues. V trimming: 6 bases; J trimming: 1 base; junction bases outside the gene matches: 5. The CDR3 spells CSVANRGQETQYF. CDR3 coding DNA: TGCAGCGTCGCAAACAGGGGCCAAGAGACCCAGTACTTC. The variable domain in full, completed from reference TRBV29-1 and TRBJ2-5, reads SAVISQKPSRDICQRGTSLTIQCQVDSQVTMMFWYRQQPGQSLTLIATANQGSEATYESGFVIDKFPISRPNLTFSTLTVSNMSPEDSSIYLCSVANRGQETQYFGPGTRLLVL.

The J gene is TRBJ2-1, the V gene TRBV19; D perhaps matches TRBD2 (6 bases). V shed 3 bases and J shed 10 bases, with 16 bases lying between them. Germline V lookup: CDR1 LNHDA, CDR2 SQIVND (reference sequence). The CDR3 has 14 residues. The CDR3 DNA follows: TGTGCCAGTAGTATGGGACTGACCTACAGGGAGCAGTTCTTC. This translates into CASSMGLTYREQFF.

The chain combines TRBV27 with TRBJ2-1, with TRBD1 as a possible D gene (6 bases). Trimming left V 6 bases short and J 6 bases short, with 15 bases between. Germline V gene sequence: CDR1 MNHEY, CDR2 SMNVEV (reference sequence). This CDR3 is built from 14 residues. The CDR3, as DNA: TGTGCCAGCAGCCTACAGGGTACGATCAATGAGCAGTTCTTC. It translates to CASSLQGTINEQFF.

This rearrangement joins TRBV9 to TRBJ2-1, with TRBD2 matching 12 bases. The CDR3 consists of 16 residues. In germline, CDR1 is SGDLS, CDR2 YYNGEE. Trimming removed 3 bases from V and 4 bases from J; junction bases left unmatched: 5. CDR3 in DNA: TGTGCCAGCAGCGGACAGGGACTAGCGGGTTACAATGAGCAGTTCTTC. It specifies CASSGQGLAGYNEQFF.

In its sample, this clone was seen a few times. The chain is built from TRBV7-3 and TRBJ1-1; 8 bases map to TRBD1. This CDR3 contains 14 residues. V gave up 3 bases and J gave up 5 bases; unmatched junction bases: 5. The V gene's germline CDR1 is SGHTA and CDR2 FQGTGA. The CDR3 coding sequence is TGTGCCAGCAGCTTGCAGGGGGCTGGAACTGAAGCTTTCTTT. The encoded protein is CASSLQGAGTEAFF. Full variable domain (outside the CDR3, taken from reference TRBV7-3 and TRBJ1-1): GAGVSQTPSNKVTEKGKYVELRCDPISGHTALYWYRQSLGQGPEFLIYFQGTGAADDSGLPNDRFFAVRPEGSVSTLKIQRTERGDSAVYLCASSLQGAGTEAFFGQGTRLTVV.

This sequence joins TRBV9 and TRBJ1-4, with D perhaps TRBD1 (5 bases). From germline, CDR1 is SGDLS and CDR2 YYNGEE. Trimming cost V 4 bases and J 6 bases, with 16 bases left between them. The CDR3 length is 15 residues. The CDR3 sequence is CASSLRDSADEKLFF. In nucleotides, the CDR3 is TGTGCCAGCAGCCTCAGGGATTCTGCGGATGAAAAACTGTTTTTT.

This clone has only one observation. The chain carries TRBV15 and TRBJ2-5, with 15 bases identical to TRBD2. In germline, CDR1 is LNHNV, CDR2 YYDKDF (reference sequence). This CDR3 is 16 amino acids long. The junction had 4 bases not matched to a gene; V was cut back by 5 bases and J by 3 bases. The CDR3 nucleotides read TGTGCCACCAGCCGAGGACTAGCGGGAGGGAAAGAGACCCAGTACTTC. Its protein product is CATSRGLAGGKETQYF.

The V call is TRBV7-2, the J call TRBJ2-3; TRBD2 might be the D (7 bases). Germline-derived CDR1 and CDR2 are SGHTA and FQGNSA. The V end lost 6 bases, the J end lost 5 bases, and 15 bases lay between the germline ends. This CDR3 region has 14 residues. This CDR3 reads CASSGGGSRDTQYF. In nucleotides, the CDR3 is TGTGCCAGCAGTGGGGGCGGGAGTAGAGATACGCAGTATTTT.

This clone has just a few counts. The chain recombines TRBV5-1 with TRBJ1-4, with D perhaps matching TRBD1 (5 bases). V lost 3 bases and J lost 7, with 16 bases in between. Per germline, CDR1 SGHRS and CDR2 YFSETQ. The CDR3 spans 15 residues. The CDR3 spells CASSSLGGNGEKLFF. The CDR3 DNA follows: TGCGCCAGCAGCTCGCTCGGGGGGAACGGTGAAAAACTGTTTTTT.

The CDR3, as DNA: TGTGCCATCAGTACAGCCGAAGAGACCCAGTACTTC. It specifies CAISTAEETQYF. J is TRBJ2-5 and V is TRBV10-3, with unresolved D. Germline V gene sequence: CDR1 ENHRY, CDR2 SYGVKD. V was cut by 5 bases and J by 3 bases, with 7 bases left in between. CDR3 length: 12 residues.

This clone has more than one count but fewer than ten. The chain recombines TRBV6-5 with TRBJ1-2, with TRBD1 as a possible D gene (5 bases). Germline lookup yields CDR1 MNHEY and CDR2 SVGAGI. V lost 11 bases and J 0 bases, leaving 13 bases between the germline ends. This CDR3 comprises 13 residues. The CDR3 loop is CAESRAPNYGYTF. DNA for the CDR3: TGTGCCGAATCCAGGGCACCTAACTATGGCTACACCTTC.

J is TRBJ1-1 and V is TRBV5-1; 11 bases agree with TRBD1. Trimming at V came to 3 bases and at J to 4 bases, leaving 8 bases not matched to a gene. CDR1 is SGHRS, CDR2 YFSETQ, per germline. CDR3 length equals 16 residues. DNA for the CDR3: TGCGCCAGCAGCTCCCGGACAGGGGGCTCCGGCACTGAAGCTTTCTTT. This codes for CASSSRTGGSGTEAFF.

This clone was seen a handful of times. The V and J genes are TRBV28 and TRBJ1-5; TRBD1 might be the D (6 bases). Trimming pared 5 bases from V and 5 bases from J, leaving 22 bases between. Germline V gives CDR1 MDHEN, CDR2 SYDVKM. This CDR3 has 17 amino acids. The CDR3 nucleotides are TGTGCCAGCAGTATTACAGGGTCTGATCTCCCCCATCAGCCCCAGCATTTT. This codes for CASSITGSDLPHQPQHF.

This clone was counted a single time. This chain uses TRBV7-2 with TRBJ1-1, with a possible D match to TRBD1 (5 bases). This CDR3 has 15 residues. Trimming took 5 bases from V and 2 from J, leaving 15 bases between them. From germline, CDR1 is SGHTA and CDR2 FQGNSA. The CDR3 nucleotides are TGTGCCAGCAGCCGGAGGGGCGGGACCAACACTGAAGCTTTCTTT. As protein: CASSRRGGTNTEAFF.

The chain is built from TRBV11-3 and TRBJ1-1; 8 bases line up with TRBD1. Germline V lookup: CDR1 SGHNT, CDR2 YENEEA. The CDR3 contains 12 residues. J lost 7 bases, V lost 7 bases, and 5 bases had no gene match. In nucleotides, the CDR3 is TGTGCCAGCACCGGACAGGGCCTTGAAGCTTTCTTT. Translation gives CASTGQGLEAFF. The complete variable domain, with remaining parts taken from reference TRBV11-3 and TRBJ1-1, reads EAGVVQSPRYKIIEKKQPVAFWCNPISGHNTLYWYLQNLGQGPELLIRYENEEAVDDSQLPKDRFSAERLKGVDSTLKIQPAELGDSAVYLCASTGQGLEAFFGQGTRLTVV.

The V call is TRBV7-2, the J call TRBJ2-7, with D perhaps TRBD2 (6 bases). CDR3 length: 13 amino acids. Germline V gives CDR1 SGHTA, CDR2 FQGNSA. V dropped 2 bases and J dropped 7 bases, with 12 bases sitting between them. DNA for the CDR3: TGTGCCAGCAGCTTACTCGGAGGGCAGGAGCAGTACTTC. Protein sequence: CASSLLGGQEQYF. Full variable domain (rest looked up from reference TRBV7-2 and TRBJ2-7): GAGVSQSPSNKVTEKGKDVELRCDPISGHTALYWYRQSLGQGLEFLIYFQGNSAPDKSGLPSDRFSAERTGGSVSTLTIQRTQQEDSAVYLCASSLLGGQEQYFGPGTRLTVT.